The 32 T cell receptor beta chains given below trace back to one sample, sequenced in a study of T cell changes during pregnancy in multiple sclerosis. Generated by immunoSEQ multiplex PCR, the TCRdb table keeps only in-frame clones and is missing some. The table records about 50,000 clones, approximately 94% of them present only once. The sequencing here drew on CD8+ T cells from peripheral blood mononuclear cells, taken before pregnancy. The receptors stem from a female donor with multiple sclerosis, enrolled in a pregnancy study.

The chain combines TRBV30 with TRBJ1-2; TRBD1 aligns across 8 bases. Looked up from germline, CDR1 is GTSNPN and CDR2 is SVGIG (reference sequence). CDR3 length: 15 amino acids. V lost 5 bases and J lost 3; bases outside the gene matches: 11. CDR3 amino acids: CAWRLSGQGDYGYTF. For the CDR3, the DNA is TGTGCCTGGCGATTATCCGGACAGGGCGACTATGGCTACACCTTC. The full variable domain, in which reference TRBV30 and TRBJ1-2 provide the parts outside the CDR3, is SQTIHQWPATLVQPVGSPLSLECTVEGTSNPNLYWYRQAAGRGLQLLFYSVGIGQISSEVPQNLSASRPQDRQFILSSKKLLLSDSGFYLCAWRLSGQGDYGYTFGSGTRLTVV.

The chain has TRBV4-1 and TRBJ2-1; TRBD2 agrees at 14 bases. The germline V gene has CDR1 MGHRA and CDR2 YSYEKL. V was pared by 2 bases and J by 8 bases, with 5 bases of the junction left unmatched. CDR3 size: 16 residues. The DNA of the CDR3 is TGCGCCAGCAGCCAAATTGGGACTAGCGGGAGCGATGAGCAGTTCTTC. Its translation is CASSQIGTSGSDEQFF.

V is TRBV7-9 and J is TRBJ1-2; D not resolved. The CDR3 is made up of 14 amino acids. Germline V gives CDR1 SEHNR, CDR2 FQNEAQ (reference sequence). Trimming cost V 2 bases and J 0 bases, with 7 bases left between them. The CDR3 nucleotides read TGTGCCAGCAGCTTACTAGAGTCTAACTATGGCTACACCTTC. This codes for CASSLLESNYGYTF.

J is TRBJ2-7 and V is TRBV5-5; 9 positions agree with TRBD2. This CDR3 is built from 17 residues. The junction had 13 bases not matched to a gene; V was cut back by 1 base and J by 5 bases. Germline assignment: CDR1 SGHKS and CDR2 YYEKEE (reference sequence). The CDR3 reads CASSLMVAGVSFHEQYF. The CDR3, as DNA: TGTGCCAGCAGCTTGATGGTAGCGGGAGTTTCGTTTCACGAGCAGTACTTC. Drawing the rest from reference TRBV5-5 and TRBJ2-7, the complete variable domain is DAGVTQSPTHLIKTRGQQVTLRCSPISGHKSVSWYQQVLGQGPQFIFQYYEKEERGRGNFPDRFSARQFPNYSSELNVNALLLGDSALYLCASSLMVAGVSFHEQYFGPGTRLTVT.

The chain combines TRBV4-2 with TRBJ2-1; TRBD2 agrees at 9 bases. The germline V gene has CDR1 LGHNA and CDR2 YNFKEQ. CDR3 length: 15 residues. Losses at the gene ends were 1 base for V and 4 bases for J; bases not matched to a gene: 2. In nucleotides, the CDR3 is TGTGCCAGCAGCCAAGTAGCGGGAGATTACAATGAGCAGTTCTTC. Protein: CASSQVAGDYNEQFF.

The chain links TRBV6-5 to TRBJ1-2; weak D call: TRBD1 (6 bases). CDR1 is MNHEY, CDR2 SVGAGI, per germline. V was trimmed by 2 bases and J by 5 bases, leaving 9 bases between them. The CDR3 length is 13 residues. CDR3 amino acids: CASSYGDIYGYTF. For the CDR3, the DNA is TGTGCCAGCAGTTACGGGGACATTTATGGCTACACCTTC.

The chain recombines TRBV5-1 with TRBJ2-7; D call uncertain. Trimming shortened V by 2 bases and J by 2 bases, and 5 bases separated the two germline ends. Germline CDR1 is SGHRS and CDR2 is YFSETQ. The CDR3 totals 12 residues. The CDR3 region has the DNA TGCGCCAGCAGCTTAGCCCCCTACGAGCAGTACTTC. It specifies CASSLAPYEQYF.

The chain links TRBV6-5 to TRBJ1-2; D is unresolved. This CDR3 spans 10 amino acids. Germline V CDR1 and CDR2: MNHEY, SVGAGI. Deletions cut 11 bases from V and 1 base from J, with 5 bases between. The CDR3 is CAAYNYGYTF. In DNA, the CDR3 is TGTGCCGCGTATAACTATGGCTACACCTTC.

The chain combines TRBV5-4 with TRBJ1-1; 9 bases match TRBD1. This CDR3 has 15 residues. Germline V CDR1 and CDR2: SGHNT, YYREEE (reference sequence). After removal of 4 bases from V and 0 bases from J, the junction contained 4 bases not matched to a gene. Here the CDR3 DNA reads TGTGCCAGCAGCGGGGACAGGGCAATGAACACTGAAGCTTTCTTT. Protein product: CASSGDRAMNTEAFF.

For this clone: The sample holds other DNA sequences that translate to the same CDR3. This chain joins TRBV27 and TRBJ2-2; D ambiguous. Deletions cut 0 bases from V and 7 bases from J, with 3 bases between. CDR3 length: 12 residues. The germline V gene has CDR1 MNHEY and CDR2 SMNVEV (reference sequence). The CDR3 nucleotides read TGTGCCAGCAGTTTATCCCACGGGGAGCTGTTTTTT. This codes for CASSLSHGELFF.

This clone was observed once. The sample has other DNA sequences that encode this CDR3 too. The gene calls are TRBV19 and TRBJ2-1; D is unclear. V lost 0 bases to trimming and J lost 3 bases, with 3 bases between them. Germline V gene data show CDR1 as LNHDA and CDR2 as SQIVND (reference sequence). This CDR3 is built from 13 residues. The CDR3 DNA reads TGTGCCAGTAGTATAGACAGCTACAATGAGCAGTTCTTC. Protein product: CASSIDSYNEQFF.

The table lists this clone with a count of one. This chain connects TRBV21-1 to TRBJ1-5; the D call in the table, TRBD1, was not verified against the DNA. TRBV21-1 is given as a pseudogene. This CDR3 region has 15 residues. This CDR3 is CAILNRKRSNQPQHF. In DNA, the CDR3 is TGTGCCATCCTAAACAGGAAGAGGAGCAATCAGCCCCAGCATTTT.

The CDR3 DNA reads as TGCGCCAGCAGCCATTGGACAGGGGAGTTGTACGAGCAGTACTTC. Translating gives CASSHWTGELYEQYF. This chain uses TRBV4-1 with TRBJ2-7; 9 bases agree with TRBD1. Germline CDR1 and CDR2: MGHRA and YSYEKL. The trim removed 3 bases at V and 4 bases at J, leaving 7 bases unmatched. The CDR3 loop spans 15 amino acids.

The chain employs TRBV27 and TRBJ2-7; D may be TRBD1 (6 bases). The CDR3 runs 14 residues. Germline CDR1 is MNHEY and CDR2 is SMNVEV (reference sequence). Trimming stripped 5 bases from V and 4 bases from J, with 15 bases between. The CDR3 bases are TGTGCCAGCAGTATACAGGGTACATCTTACGAGCAGTACTTC. It translates to CASSIQGTSYEQYF.

The chain employs TRBV7-8 and TRBJ2-1; D might be TRBD2 (6 bases). The V end was cut by 0 bases, the J end by 7 bases, with 13 bases between. The germline gives CDR1 SGHVS, CDR2 FQNEAQ. The CDR3 totals 15 residues. The CDR3 loop reads CASSLAGRIGNEQFF. The DNA for the CDR3 is TGTGCCAGCAGCTTAGCCGGGAGAATTGGAAATGAGCAGTTCTTC.

V is TRBV11-2 and J is TRBJ1-1; 7 bases agree with TRBD1. The germline gives CDR1 SGHAT, CDR2 FQNNGV. CDR3 length: 16 residues. The V and J ends lost 3 bases and 0 bases, in that order; junction bases with no gene match: 7. As DNA, the CDR3 is TGTGCCAGCAGCTTCACCCAACAGGGGATGAACACTGAAGCTTTCTTT. This translates into CASSFTQQGMNTEAFF.

The rearrangement links TRBV6-6 to TRBJ1-1, with TRBD1 matching 10 bases. This CDR3 is 15 amino acids long. The germline CDR1 and CDR2 sequences are MNHNY and SVGAGI (reference sequence). Trimming at V came to 2 bases and at J to 5 bases, leaving 5 bases not matched to a gene. The CDR3 nucleotides are TGTGCCAGCAGTTACACGGGACAGGGGAGGACTGAAGCTTTCTTT. It translates to CASSYTGQGRTEAFF.

The chain combines TRBV7-9 with TRBJ1-1; TRBD1 aligns across 10 bases. This CDR3 is 14 amino acids long. V lost 5 bases, J lost 5 bases, and 5 bases stayed unmatched. Germline V gives CDR1 SEHNR, CDR2 FQNEAQ (reference sequence). CDR3 DNA sequence: TGTGCCAGCAGCCGGACAGGGGGGGAAACTGAAGCTTTCTTT. It yields the protein CASSRTGGETEAFF. Based on the CDR3 plus reference TRBV7-9 and TRBJ1-1, the full variable domain is DTGVSQNPRHKITKRGQNVTFRCDPISEHNRLYWYRQTLGQGPEFLTYFQNEAQLEKSRLLSDRFSAERPKGSFSTLEIQRTEQGDSAMYLCASSRTGGETEAFFGQGTRLTVV.

V and J are TRBV4-3 and TRBJ1-2; TRBD1 is a possible D gene (6 bases). Germline CDR1 LGHNA, CDR2 YSLEER. Trimming stripped 0 bases from V and 2 bases from J, with 10 bases between. The CDR3 is 15 residues long. The CDR3 sequence is CASSQDPTGNYGYTF. The CDR3 DNA is TGCGCCAGCAGCCAAGATCCCACAGGGAACTATGGCTACACCTTC.

This clone came up once. This chain joins TRBV30 and TRBJ2-1; TRBD2 might be the D (6 bases). Germline V CDR1 and CDR2: GTSNPN, SVGIG (reference sequence). The CDR3 is 11 residues long. V shed 3 bases and J shed 8 bases, with 8 bases lying between them. CDR3 DNA sequence: TGTGCCTGGAGCTGGGACTATGAGCAGTTCTTC. This codes for CAWSWDYEQFF.

CDR3 DNA: TGTGCCAGTAGTACGTGGACTAGCGGGAGACCGGAGGAGCAGTTCTTC. Its protein is CASSTWTSGRPEEQFF. The V gene is TRBV19, the J gene TRBJ2-1; TRBD2 matches 13 bases. The CDR3 contains 16 residues. J gave up 10 bases and V 4 bases, and 10 bases lay outside the gene matches. Per the germline V gene, CDR1 is LNHDA and CDR2 is SQIVND (reference sequence).

V usage is TRBV28 and J usage is TRBJ1-1; D unclear. Germline V CDR1 and CDR2: MDHEN, SYDVKM. The CDR3 extends over 16 amino acids. The ends were cut back, 9 bases at V and 4 bases at J, with 24 bases in the middle. Here the CDR3 reads CASDSGSPGVGTEAFF. The CDR3 bases are TGTGCCAGTGACTCCGGGTCCCCCGGGGTTGGCACTGAAGCTTTCTTT.

J is TRBJ2-7 and V is TRBV30; D is unresolved. The V end was cut by 0 bases, the J end by 7 bases, with 10 bases between. The CDR3 totals 12 residues. Germline lookup yields CDR1 GTSNPN and CDR2 SVGIG (reference sequence). CDR3 residues: CAWSVRSEEQYF. The CDR3 nucleotides read TGTGCCTGGAGTGTACGGTCGGAGGAGCAGTACTTC.

V is TRBV29-1 and J is TRBJ2-1; 12 bases line up with TRBD2. This CDR3 spans 14 amino acids. V lost 8 bases and J lost 4; bases outside the gene matches: 6. Germline CDR1 is SQVTM and CDR2 is ANQGSEA. The CDR3 DNA reads TGCAGCACCGGACTAGCGGGACCGTACAATGAGCAGTTCTTC. As protein: CSTGLAGPYNEQFF.

This chain links TRBV10-1 with TRBJ2-2, with 9 positions matching TRBD1. CDR1 WNHNN and CDR2 SYGVQD come from the germline V gene (reference sequence). This CDR3 is 18 amino acids long. V shed 4 bases, J shed 1 base, and the junction held 10 bases outside the gene matches. CDR3 protein: CASSGQGEHSVNTGELFF. CDR3 nucleotides: TGCGCCAGCAGTGGACAGGGGGAGCATTCGGTGAACACCGGGGAGCTGTTTTTT.

A single count supports this clone. The chain is built from TRBV28 and TRBJ1-5; 8 bases align to TRBD1. V lost 3 bases, J lost 6 bases, and 7 bases stayed unmatched. The CDR3 covers 15 residues. Per the germline V gene, CDR1 is MDHEN and CDR2 is SYDVKM. CDR3 sequence reads: CASSFDRGLGQPQHF. As DNA, the CDR3 is TGTGCCAGCAGTTTCGACAGGGGTTTGGGTCAGCCCCAGCATTTT.

This chain links TRBV7-6 with TRBJ2-2, with D maybe TRBD2 (6 bases). Germline assignment: CDR1 SGHVS and CDR2 FNYEAQ. The CDR3 loop spans 15 amino acids. Trimming removed 6 bases at V and 8 bases at J, with 19 bases between. CDR3 sequence reads: CASRGNRGTLGELFF. The CDR3 DNA sequence: TGTGCCAGCAGGGGGAATCGAGGGACTTTAGGGGAGCTGTTTTTT.

The chain joins TRBV10-3 to TRBJ1-1; D gene ambiguous. Trimming stripped 0 bases from V and 11 bases from J, with 7 bases between. CDR1 is ENHRY and CDR2 is SYGVKD in the germline V gene. This CDR3 is built from 11 residues. The CDR3 DNA reads as TGTGCCATCAGTGAGTCCTACGAGGCTTTCTTT. Translation: CAISESYEAFF.

The chain carries TRBV2 and TRBJ1-1, with TRBD1 identical over 8 bases. The ends lost 5 bases at V and 4 bases at J; junction bases unmatched: 0. The CDR3 is made up of 12 amino acids. Germline V lookup: CDR1 SNHLY, CDR2 FYNNEI. The CDR3 reads CASSTGGTEAFF. DNA of the CDR3: TGTGCCAGCAGTACAGGGGGCACTGAAGCTTTCTTT.

The rearrangement links TRBV27 to TRBJ2-7; TRBD2 aligns across 8 bases. The CDR3 has 14 residues. The J segment lost 6 bases and the V segment lost 5 bases, leaving 9 bases of the junction unmatched. CDR1 and CDR2 from the germline V gene are MNHEY and SMNVEV (reference sequence). In DNA form, the CDR3 reads TGTGCCAGCAGTCCACGGGGGGGTATCGGCGAGCAGTACTTC. This translates into CASSPRGGIGEQYF.

The chain uses TRBV19 and TRBJ2-6; D unclear. V gave up 6 bases and J gave up 0 bases, with 6 bases separating them. The CDR3 loop spans 14 amino acids. Germline CDR1 reads LNHDA; CDR2 reads SQIVND (reference sequence). The CDR3 coding sequence is TGTGCCAGTAGCCCCCACTCTGGGGCCAACGTCCTGACTTTC. This translates into CASSPHSGANVLTF.

This chain uses TRBV2 with TRBJ2-1; D might be TRBD2 (5 bases). Germline loops: CDR1 SNHLY, CDR2 FYNNEI. The germline V and J ends were trimmed by 11 bases and 3 bases, with 14 bases remaining between them. The CDR3 extends over 13 amino acids. The CDR3 here is CAGRRGNYNEQFF. The CDR3 region has the DNA TGTGCCGGAAGAAGAGGGAACTACAATGAGCAGTTCTTC.